These 8 T cell receptor beta chains were all obtained from the same sample, sequenced in a study of T cells in localized non-small cell lung cancer. Here immunoSEQ multiplex PCR was the method, and the copy in TCRdb shows in-frame clones only, minus some. The table shows about 910 clones, with 36% occurring only once. Source: lung tumor tissue, taken before any cancer treatment. Every receptor here comes from a man between 40 and 75 years old with stage I lung adenocarcinoma.

The chain combines TRBV14 with TRBJ1-2; TRBD1 agrees at 7 bases. This CDR3 contains 13 residues. Germline values: CDR1 SGHDN, CDR2 FVKESK. The V segment lost 0 bases and the J segment 8 bases; nucleotides outside the gene matches: 3. The DNA for the CDR3 is TGTGCCAGCAGCCAAGAGACAGGGAGAGGCTACACCTTC. Translation gives CASSQETGRGYTF.

V is TRBV11-3 and J is TRBJ2-7, with TRBD2 matching 7 bases. The V and J ends lost 4 bases and 2 bases, in that order; junction bases with no gene match: 14. The CDR3 totals 17 residues. Germline V gene lookup returns CDR1 SGHNT and CDR2 YENEEA. CDR3 nucleotides: TGTGCCAGCAGCTCCTTCATTCGAACGGGGGGACCCTACGAGCAGTACTTC. Its protein is CASSSFIRTGGPYEQYF.

This clone was seen more than once but under ten times. The rearrangement uses TRBV6-8 and TRBJ2-1, with TRBD2 identical over 14 bases. Germline V gene sequence: CDR1 MNHGY, CDR2 SAAAGT. V dropped 6 bases and J dropped 6; count of bases not matched to a gene: 4. The length of the CDR3 is 15 residues. The CDR3 DNA reads TGTGCCAGCAGATCCGGGACTAGCGGGAGCAATGAGCAGTTCTTC. Protein product: CASRSGTSGSNEQFF.

This clone was recorded once. V and J are TRBV25-1 and TRBJ2-1, with TRBD2 matching over 9 bases. With 1 base clipped from V and 3 bases from J, the junction kept 7 bases outside the gene matches. The germline gives CDR1 MGHDK, CDR2 SYGVNS. CDR3 length: 17 residues. The CDR3 DNA reads as TGTGCCAGCAGTGAATCAGGAGCGGGAGGAGTCTACAATGAGCAGTTCTTC. Protein product: CASSESGAGGVYNEQFF.

The CDR3 region is CAWSVGLGNEQFF. The CDR3, as DNA: TGTGCCTGGAGTGTGGGTTTGGGCAATGAGCAGTTCTTC. The chain employs TRBV30 and TRBJ2-1; no reliable D call. The CDR3 is 13 residues long. Looked up from germline, CDR1 is GTSNPN and CDR2 is SVGIG (reference sequence). V was clipped by 0 bases and J by 6 bases, with 9 bases between them.

The chain joins TRBV15 to TRBJ2-2, with TRBD2 matching 8 bases. The V gene end was trimmed by 0 bases and the J gene end by 7 bases; junction bases not matched to a gene: 4. CDR1 LNHNV and CDR2 YYDKDF come from the germline V gene (reference sequence). This CDR3 region has 15 residues. The CDR3 DNA reads as TGTGCCACCAGCAGAGATCTCGGGAGGGTCGGGGAGCTGTTTTTT. Translating gives CATSRDLGRVGELFF.

The rearrangement uses TRBV30 and TRBJ1-3; 7 bases agree with TRBD1. Unmatched junction bases numbered 8, after V lost 8 bases and J lost 4 bases. Germline CDR1 and CDR2: GTSNPN and SVGIG (reference sequence). The CDR3 totals 13 residues. This CDR3 reads CAQRGLRGNTIYF. CDR3 sequence (DNA): TGTGCCCAAAGGGGGCTTCGAGGAAACACCATATATTTT.

The chain joins TRBV28 to TRBJ2-7; 7 nucleotides line up with TRBD2. V dropped 2 bases and J dropped 10; count of bases not matched to a gene: 14. The germline CDR1 and CDR2 sequences are MDHEN and SYDVKM. CDR3 length: 15 amino acids. The CDR3 here is CASSLARGGTRKQYF. Here the CDR3 DNA reads TGTGCCAGCAGTTTAGCCCGGGGAGGGACCAGGAAACAGTACTTC.